This T cell receptor beta chain was identified in a study of cytomegalovirus exposure and HLA in healthy donors. Study-level background: Of the donors genotyped, approximately 430 in all, over 80% fell in the Caucasian-associated ancestry cluster. Study-level findings and limits: Three CMV-associated chains proved CMV antigen-specific in vitro.

PCR primers comprised 60 Vbeta and 13 Jbeta primers. The protocol was immunoSEQ multiplex PCR, while the TCRdb copy is restricted to in-frame clones and leaves out a portion. Of about 180,000 clones listed, 60% to 80% are singletons. The V segment lost 2 bases and the J segment 1 base; nucleotides outside the gene matches: 4. CDR1 is SGHVS, CDR2 FQNEAQ, per germline. The CDR3 contains 16 residues. On this clone itself: Its antigen remains unknown.

The clonotype originates from a man in his 60s in good health and CMV-seronegative. This rearrangement joins TRBV7-8 to TRBJ2-3, with 9 bases matching TRBD2. The sequenced sample consisted of PBMCs. This CDR3 is CASSLTLAGGTDTQYF. The CDR3 DNA reads TGTGCCAGCAGCTTAACACTAGCGGGCGGCACAGATACGCAGTATTTT.